A selection of T cell receptor beta chains follows, all from one sample in a study of T cell changes during pregnancy in multiple sclerosis. Clones were sequenced by immunoSEQ multiplex PCR, and TCRdb holds only the in-frame ones, with some missing. The repertoire holds about 68,000 clones, with about nine tenths as singletons. Sample: peripheral blood, taken in the third trimester of pregnancy. The source of these receptors is a female donor with multiple sclerosis, enrolled in a pregnancy study. Both conserved end residues are part of each CDR3. Fields, in order: J gene, D gene, clone size, V gene, CDR3 protein, CDR3 DNA. D genes are given only for firm matches. Not all rows give a size; the values are once, few, many and, for expanded clones, a class.

TRBJ2-2,NA,NA,TRBV7-2,CASSLTGELTGELFF,TGTGCCAGCAGCTTAACGGGAGAGCTCACCGGGGAGCTGTTTTTT
TRBJ2-1,TRBD1,NA,TRBV6-5,CASSWGQGAYDEQFF,TGTGCCAGCAGTTGGGGACAGGGGGCTTACGATGAGCAGTTCTTC
TRBJ1-4,NA,NA,TRBV5-1,CASSSGQQVEKLFF,TGCGCCAGCAGCTCCGGACAGCAGGTCGAAAAACTGTTTTTT
TRBJ2-7,NA,NA,TRBV5-1,CASSFGQYPAEQYF,TGCGCCAGCAGCTTCGGACAGTATCCCGCCGAGCAGTACTTC
TRBJ2-7,TRBD2,once,TRBV7-9,CASSKTSGGTYEQYF,TGTGCCAGCAGCAAGACTAGCGGGGGGACCTACGAGCAGTACTTC
TRBJ2-7,NA,NA,TRBV18,CASSPPQGTTYEQYF,TGTGCCAGCTCACCACCGCAGGGGACTACCTACGAGCAGTACTTC
TRBJ2-7,TRBD1,NA,TRBV5-1,CASSLGTGAYEQYF,TGCGCCAGCAGCTTGGGGACAGGGGCATACGAGCAGTACTTC
TRBJ2-7,NA,NA,TRBV7-9,CASSLVGQAYEQYF,TGTGCCAGCAGCTTAGTCGGCCAGGCCTACGAGCAGTACTTC
TRBJ2-3,NA,NA,TRBV5-1,CASSLEGGEDTQYF,TGCGCCAGCAGCTTGGAGGGCGGGGAAGATACGCAGTATTTT
TRBJ2-1,TRBD2,NA,TRBV4-1,CASSQEWTSGYNEQFF,TGCGCCAGCAGCCAAGAGTGGACTAGCGGATACAATGAGCAGTTCTTC
TRBJ2-7,TRBD1,once,TRBV19,CASSGRWDRTYEQYF,TGTGCCAGTAGTGGCCGATGGGACAGGACCTACGAGCAGTACTTC
TRBJ1-5,TRBD1,few,TRBV27,CASRKHLRDRGKQPQHF,TGTGCCAGCAGGAAACATCTCCGGGACAGGGGCAAACAGCCCCAGCATTTT
TRBJ1-2,TRBD1,NA,TRBV7-2,CASSLAVTGANYGYTF,TGTGCCAGCAGCTTAGCGGTAACAGGGGCTAACTATGGCTACACCTTC
TRBJ1-2,TRBD1,NA,TRBV10-3,CAISEGQGGYGYTF,TGTGCCATCAGTGAAGGACAGGGAGGCTATGGCTACACCTTC
TRBJ1-5,TRBD1,NA,TRBV7-8,CASSLRFIPGQGGSSNQPQHF,TGTGCCAGCAGCTTAAGGTTCATCCCGGGACAGGGAGGTAGCAGCAATCAGCCCCAGCATTTT
TRBJ2-1,NA,NA,TRBV9,CASSARQYPSDSYNEQFF,TGTGCCAGCAGCGCACGACAGTACCCCAGCGATTCCTACAATGAGCAGTTCTTC
TRBJ2-4,NA,NA,TRBV20-1,CSARDRGVQYF,TGCAGTGCTAGAGACAGGGGGGTTCAGTACTTC
TRBJ1-2,NA,few,TRBV6-5,CASTYTSDGYTF,TGTGCCAGCACCTACACTAGCGATGGCTACACCTTC
TRBJ2-7,TRBD1,few,TRBV30,CAWGTGGEQYF,TGTGCCTGGGGGACAGGCGGCGAGCAGTACTTC
TRBJ1-2,TRBD1,NA,TRBV7-9,CASSLVLGFGQGPNYGYTF,TGTGCCAGCAGCTTAGTCCTGGGTTTTGGACAGGGACCTAACTATGGCTACACCTTC
TRBJ1-2,TRBD1,NA,TRBV27,CASARQGAGNYGYTF,TGTGCCAGCGCAAGACAGGGGGCAGGTAACTATGGCTACACCTTC
TRBJ2-7,TRBD2,NA,TRBV5-1,CASSSSGGSSYEQYF,TGCGCCAGCAGCTCTAGCGGGGGAAGCTCCTACGAGCAGTACTTC
TRBJ2-3,TRBD2,NA,TRBV11-2,CASSLGLGRVGTQYF,TGTGCCAGCAGCTTGGGACTAGGACGGGTGGGTACGCAGTATTTT
TRBJ1-1,NA,few,TRBV4-1,CASSQLFHRGTLDTEAFF,TGCGCCAGCAGCCAATTGTTTCATCGAGGGACTCTTGACACTGAAGCTTTCTTT
TRBJ1-2,TRBD1,NA,TRBV6-6,CASRAGQGVVYGYTF,TGTGCCAGCAGGGCGGGGCAGGGGGTGGTCTATGGCTACACCTTC
TRBJ1-1,TRBD1,once,TRBV6-6,CASSEVQGMAFF,TGTGCCAGCAGCGAAGTACAGGGGATGGCTTTCTTT
TRBJ2-1,TRBD1,NA,TRBV7-2,CASSLQAGGHYEQFF,TGTGCCAGCAGCTTACAGGCAGGGGGCCACTATGAGCAGTTCTTC
TRBJ1-1,NA,NA,TRBV18,CASSPPNEVDTEAFF,TGTGCCAGCTCACCACCGAATGAGGTGGACACTGAAGCTTTCTTT
TRBJ1-1,NA,few,TRBV28,CASSFRPQLAFF,TGTGCCAGCAGTTTCAGGCCACAGCTGGCTTTCTTT
TRBJ2-7,NA,NA,TRBV5-4,CASSTDVGGPYEQYF,TGTGCCAGCTCTACCGACGTCGGGGGACCGTACGAGCAGTACTTC
TRBJ1-2,TRBD1,NA,TRBV5-1,CASSSGTGEKGYGYTF,TGCGCCAGCAGCTCCGGGACAGGGGAAAAGGGCTATGGCTACACCTTC
TRBJ2-2,NA,NA,TRBV19,CASSINSRILNTGELFF,TGTGCCAGTAGTATAAATTCGAGGATTTTGAACACCGGGGAGCTGTTTTTT
TRBJ1-2,TRBD1,NA,TRBV4-3,CASSQGGDRLNYGYTF,TGCGCCAGCAGCCAAGGCGGGGACAGACTTAACTATGGCTACACCTTC
TRBJ1-2,TRBD1,NA,TRBV2,CASNREGTGVDGYTF,TGTGCCAGCAACCGGGAAGGGACAGGGGTAGATGGCTACACCTTC
TRBJ2-5,TRBD2,NA,TRBV9,CASSPHFLAGEGAGTQYF,TGTGCCAGCAGCCCCCATTTTCTAGCGGGAGAGGGGGCCGGGACCCAGTACTTC
TRBJ1-1,TRBD1,few,TRBV9,CATEGGGQGARRDTEAFF,TGTGCCACCGAGGGGGGGGGACAGGGGGCCCGAAGGGACACTGAAGCTTTCTTT
TRBJ1-1,NA,NA,TRBV5-1,CASSTGTLGAEAFF,TGCGCCAGCAGCACCGGGACTCTAGGGGCTGAAGCTTTCTTT
TRBJ2-2,NA,NA,TRBV28,CASSRGAAETGELFF,TGTGCCAGCAGTAGGGGCGCCGCGGAAACCGGGGAGCTGTTTTTT
TRBJ1-2,NA,few,TRBV19,CASSTHVLGGDYGYTF,TGTGCCAGTAGTACCCACGTTTTAGGGGGTGACTATGGCTACACCTTC
TRBJ1-1,NA,NA,TRBV30,CAWSGDQGGDTEAFF,TGTGCCTGGAGTGGAGACCAAGGCGGGGACACTGAAGCTTTCTTT
TRBJ2-3,NA,once,TRBV5-1,CASSGLVVADTQYF,TGCGCCAGCAGCGGTCTAGTGGTCGCAGATACGCAGTATTTT
TRBJ1-1,TRBD1,NA,TRBV5-1,CASSLETLVRTGGKENTEAFF,TGCGCCAGCAGCTTGGAGACCCTAGTCCGGACAGGGGGCAAGGAGAACACTGAAGCTTTCTTT
TRBJ1-5,NA,NA,TRBV7-9,CASSLLSNQPQHF,TGTGCCAGCAGCTTACTGAGCAATCAGCCCCAGCATTTT
TRBJ2-7,TRBD2,NA,TRBV5-1,CASSLTSATYEQYF,TGCGCCAGCAGCTTGACTAGCGCTACCTACGAGCAGTACTTC
TRBJ2-6,TRBD1,few,TRBV6-4,CASSDSGGDGANVLTF,TGTGCCAGCAGTGACTCAGGGGGCGACGGGGCCAACGTCCTGACTTTC
TRBJ2-7,TRBD1,NA,TRBV5-1,CASSLAIDRVEGEQYF,TGCGCCAGCAGCTTGGCCATTGACAGGGTCGAAGGCGAGCAGTACTTC
TRBJ1-4,TRBD1,once,TRBV9,CASSVYDRGLGTNEKLFF,TGTGCCAGCAGCGTCTATGACAGGGGGCTGGGAACTAATGAAAAACTGTTTTTT
TRBJ2-7,TRBD2,NA,TRBV19,CASSMGLAYEQYF,TGTGCCAGTAGTATGGGACTAGCCTACGAGCAGTACTTC
TRBJ2-7,NA,NA,TRBV5-1,CASSLDSPTYEQYF,TGCGCCAGCAGCTTGGATAGCCCCACCTACGAGCAGTACTTC
TRBJ2-5,TRBD1,once,TRBV7-7,CASSSSDRAETQYF,TGTGCCAGCAGCTCGTCAGACAGGGCGGAGACCCAGTACTTC
TRBJ2-1,TRBD2,NA,TRBV6-5,CATSGTSGGNEQFF,TGTGCCACCTCAGGGACTAGCGGGGGAAACGAGCAGTTCTTC
TRBJ1-5,NA,NA,TRBV6-1,CASSGVDSFQPQHF,TGTGCCAGCAGTGGGGTAGACAGCTTTCAGCCCCAGCATTTT
TRBJ2-7,NA,NA,TRBV18,CASSPHEGAYEQYF,TGTGCCAGCTCACCCCACGAAGGGGCCTACGAGCAGTACTTC
TRBJ2-2,NA,NA,TRBV18,CASSLTWGDGTGELFF,TGTGCCAGCTCGCTGACATGGGGAGACGGGACCGGGGAGCTGTTTTTT
TRBJ1-2,TRBD1,NA,TRBV19,CASQNRGGYGYTF,TGTGCCAGTCAAAACAGGGGAGGCTATGGCTACACCTTC
TRBJ1-2,NA,NA,TRBV7-2,CASSPGMSYGYTF,TGTGCCAGCAGCCCGGGGATGTCCTATGGCTACACCTTC
TRBJ2-3,TRBD1,NA,TRBV5-4,CASSLQGADTQYF,TGTGCCAGCAGCTTACAGGGGGCAGATACGCAGTATTTT